This is a list of T cell receptor beta chains from one sample in a study of neurological immune-mediated disorders. TCRdb reprocessed the 5' RACE reads via MiXCR and lists one record per CDR3 protein. The table has 80,000 to 85,000 distinct CDR3 sequences, 2.6% seen once. The sequencing sample was made of PBMCs. These receptors came from a woman aged 25 to 39 with multiple sclerosis. The CDR3 runs from the conserved cysteine through the conserved F or W. Fields, in order: D gene, clone size, V gene, J gene, CDR3 protein, CDR3 DNA. The D gene is left open where the match is weak. Where a row states a size, it is once, few, many or the class of an expanded clone; other rows omit it.

D: TRBD1
size: -
V: TRBV13
J: TRBJ1-1
CDR3: CASSYCRQGRTEAFF
DNA: TGTGCCAGCAGTTACTGCCGACAGGGGAGGACTGAAGCTTTCTTT

D: TRBD2
size: many
V: TRBV11-2
J: TRBJ2-7
CDR3: CASSLTSGTTYEQYF
DNA: TGTGCCAGCAGCTTAACTAGCGGGACGACCTACGAGCAGTACTTC

D: TRBD2
size: many
V: TRBV20-1
J: TRBJ2-1
CDR3: CSAPIVAGAEQFF
DNA: TGCAGTGCTCCGATCGTGGCGGGAGCTGAGCAGTTCTTC

D: -
size: many
V: TRBV9
J: TRBJ2-1
CDR3: CASSPLYNEQFF
DNA: TGTGCCAGCAGCCCCCTTTACAATGAGCAGTTCTTC

D: -
size: many
V: TRBV20-1
J: TRBJ2-1
CDR3: CSARDGVESSYNEQFF
DNA: TGCAGTGCTAGAGATGGGGTGGAGAGCTCCTACAATGAGCAGTTCTTC

D: -
size: few
V: TRBV29-1
J: TRBJ1-6
CDR3: CSVEDNGTGSSYNSPLHF
DNA: TGCAGCGTTGAAGACAATGGTACAGGCAGCTCCTATAATTCACCCCTACACTTT

D: TRBD1
size: many
V: TRBV5-5
J: TRBJ1-2
CDR3: CASSFDLTGLEAYGYTF
DNA: TGTGCCAGCAGCTTCGACCTGACAGGGCTGGAAGCCTATGGCTACACCTTC

D: TRBD2
size: many
V: TRBV7-2
J: TRBJ2-5
CDR3: CASSLSGSLETQYF
DNA: TGTGCCAGCAGCTTGAGCGGGAGTTTAGAGACCCAGTACTTC

D: -
size: -
V: TRBV7-2
J: TRBJ1-3
CDR3: CASSSARGNTIYF
DNA: TGTGCCAGCAGCTCCGCACGGGGAAACACCATATATTTT

D: -
size: many
V: TRBV20-1
J: TRBJ2-5
CDR3: CSADSDREQETQYF
DNA: TGCAGTGCCGACTCGGACAGAGAACAAGAGACCCAGTACTTC

D: -
size: many
V: TRBV20-1
J: TRBJ2-7
CDR3: CSARDSGYSSYEQYF
DNA: TGCAGTGCTAGAGATAGCGGCTACAGCTCCTACGAGCAGTACTTC

D: TRBD1
size: many
V: TRBV20-1
J: TRBJ2-5
CDR3: CSAMTGGDLAQYF
DNA: TGCAGTGCGATGACAGGGGGCGATTTGGCCCAGTACTTC

D: TRBD1
size: many
V: TRBV24-1
J: TRBJ2-1
CDR3: CATSDLGQEFGEQFF
DNA: TGTGCCACCAGTGATTTGGGACAGGAATTCGGTGAGCAGTTCTTC

D: TRBD1
size: many
V: TRBV20-1
J: TRBJ1-1
CDR3: CSARSPTGTMTEAFF
DNA: TGCAGTGCTAGATCACCGACAGGGACTATGACTGAAGCTTTCTTT

D: -
size: -
V: TRBV11-3
J: TRBJ2-3
CDR3: CASSLTAPDTQYF
DNA: TGTGCCAGCAGCTTAACGGCACCAGATACGCAGTATTTT

D: -
size: many
V: TRBV24-1
J: TRBJ2-1
CDR3: CATSDRTSASSNEQFF
DNA: TGTGCCACCAGTGACCGAACTAGTGCATCTTCAAATGAGCAGTTCTTC

D: TRBD2
size: many
V: TRBV27
J: TRBJ2-3
CDR3: CASRPRVGLAGTNPTDTQYF
DNA: TGTGCCAGCAGGCCGAGGGTAGGGCTAGCGGGAACTAATCCCACAGATACGCAGTATTTT

D: -
size: many
V: TRBV15
J: TRBJ2-7
CDR3: CATSREFIAYEQYF
DNA: TGTGCCACCAGCAGAGAATTTATTGCCTACGAGCAGTACTTC

D: -
size: many
V: TRBV20-1
J: TRBJ1-5
CDR3: CSATSNPNQPQHF
DNA: TGCAGTGCTACTTCCAACCCCAATCAGCCCCAGCATTTT

D: -
size: many
V: TRBV12-3/TRBV12-4
J: TRBJ1-2
CDR3: CASTPVGGYTF
DNA: TGTGCCAGCACTCCGGTGGGAGGCTACACCTTC

D: -
size: many
V: TRBV4-3
J: TRBJ2-1
CDR3: CASSQGRLANYNEQFF
DNA: TGCGCCAGCAGCCAGGGGCGGCTAGCCAACTACAATGAGCAGTTCTTC

D: -
size: many
V: TRBV7-8
J: TRBJ2-6
CDR3: CASSLIGVVSGANVLTF
DNA: TGTGCCAGCAGCTTAATAGGGGTTGTATCTGGGGCCAACGTCCTGACTTTC

D: -
size: many
V: TRBV27
J: TRBJ2-1
CDR3: CASSLSIWSSYNEQFF
DNA: TGTGCCAGCAGTTTATCGATTTGGAGCTCCTACAATGAGCAGTTCTTC

D: -
size: many
V: TRBV5-1
J: TRBJ2-5
CDR3: CASSRGIYQETQYF
DNA: TGCGCCAGCAGCAGGGGGATATACCAAGAGACCCAGTACTTC

D: -
size: many
V: TRBV5-1
J: TRBJ1-1
CDR3: CASSLVPSPLNTEAFF
DNA: TGCGCCAGCAGCTTGGTACCGTCCCCCCTGAACACTGAAGCTTTCTTT

D: -
size: many
V: TRBV6-2/TRBV6-3
J: TRBJ2-6
CDR3: CASGTRSGANVLTF
DNA: TGTGCCAGCGGAACACGATCTGGGGCCAACGTCCTGACTTTC

D: -
size: many
V: TRBV6-6
J: TRBJ1-6
CDR3: CASSKGPQHSPLHF
DNA: TGTGCCAGCAGTAAAGGACCGCAGCATTCACCCCTCCACTTT

D: -
size: -
V: TRBV6-5
J: TRBJ2-1
CDR3: CASSYGRSLDEQFF
DNA: TGTGCCAGCAGTTATGGGAGGTCCCTCGATGAGCAGTTCTTC

D: -
size: many
V: TRBV9
J: TRBJ2-7
CDR3: CASSLRQQPYEQYF
DNA: TGTGCCAGCAGCTTAAGACAGCAACCCTACGAGCAGTACTTC

D: -
size: many
V: TRBV7-3
J: TRBJ1-2
CDR3: CASSSTGQNYGYTF
DNA: TGTGCCAGCAGCTCGACAGGACAGAACTATGGCTACACCTTC

D: -
size: many
V: TRBV13
J: TRBJ1-1
CDR3: CASSLERDTEAFF
DNA: TGTGCCAGCAGCTTAGAAAGGGACACTGAAGCTTTCTTT

D: -
size: many
V: TRBV5-1
J: TRBJ2-1
CDR3: CASSLIGGGRGGNEQFF
DNA: TGCGCCAGCAGCTTGATCGGTGGCGGGAGAGGGGGCAATGAGCAGTTCTTC

D: -
size: many
V: TRBV10-3
J: TRBJ1-2
CDR3: CAISESETYDYGYTF
DNA: TGTGCCATCAGTGAGTCCGAGACTTATGACTATGGCTACACCTTC

D: TRBD2
size: many
V: TRBV5-1
J: TRBJ2-3
CDR3: CASSKVLAGLTDTQYF
DNA: TGCGCCAGCAGCAAGGTACTAGCGGGCCTCACAGATACGCAGTATTTT

D: -
size: many
V: TRBV12-3/TRBV12-4
J: TRBJ1-2
CDR3: CASIPDSNYGYTF
DNA: TGTGCCAGCATCCCGGACAGTAACTATGGCTACACCTTC

D: -
size: many
V: TRBV14
J: TRBJ1-4
CDR3: CASSHGRGTANEKLFF
DNA: TGTGCCAGCAGCCATGGCAGGGGAACAGCTAATGAAAAACTGTTTTTT

D: TRBD1
size: many
V: TRBV5-1
J: TRBJ2-5
CDR3: CASSFTGGEGQETQYF
DNA: TGCGCCAGCAGCTTTACAGGGGGAGAGGGGCAAGAGACCCAGTACTTC

D: -
size: many
V: TRBV7-9
J: TRBJ1-3
CDR3: CASSATRDPGNTIYF
DNA: TGTGCCAGCAGCGCTACCCGGGACCCTGGAAACACCATATATTTT

D: TRBD1
size: many
V: TRBV6-5
J: TRBJ2-7
CDR3: CASSLRGQGSEQYF
DNA: TGTGCCAGCAGTTTACGTGGACAGGGCTCCGAGCAGTACTTC

D: TRBD1
size: many
V: TRBV7-2
J: TRBJ1-4
CDR3: CASSLADRRLFF
DNA: TGTGCCAGCAGCTTAGCGGACAGGAGGCTGTTTTTT

D: -
size: many
V: TRBV18
J: TRBJ2-7
CDR3: CASSQETGQQYF
DNA: TGTGCCAGCTCACAGGAGACAGGCCAGCAGTACTTC

D: -
size: many
V: TRBV29-1
J: TRBJ2-5
CDR3: CSVSYSTDQETQYF
DNA: TGCAGCGTCTCCTATTCAACGGACCAAGAGACCCAGTACTTC

D: -
size: few
V: TRBV7-6
J: TRBJ2-7
CDR3: CASSLGAGSFYEQYF
DNA: TGTGCCAGCAGCTTAGGAGCAGGGTCCTTCTACGAGCAGTACTTC

D: TRBD2
size: -
V: TRBV20-1
J: TRBJ2-7
CDR3: CSAVAGGSAQYF
DNA: TGCAGTGCTGTAGCGGGAGGATCAGCGCAGTACTTC

D: TRBD1
size: many
V: TRBV7-9
J: TRBJ1-3
CDR3: CASSGGQVSSGNTIYF
DNA: TGTGCCAGCAGCGGGGGACAGGTCAGCTCTGGAAACACCATATATTTT

D: -
size: medium-sized
V: TRBV11-2
J: TRBJ1-1
CDR3: CASSPAGTNTEAFF
DNA: TGTGCCAGCAGCCCAGCAGGGACAAACACTGAAGCTTTCTTT